This T cell receptor (beta chain) came from a study of cytomegalovirus exposure and HLA in healthy donors (dated by TCRdb to the late 2010s). Regarding the research as a whole: A later analysis indicated that the roughly 120 validation repertoires were generated on the platform also employed for the 600 to 750 repertoires of the first cohort. The study aimed to test whether cataloging public T cell receptors could reveal signatures of past pathogen exposure. Besides the first cohort of hundreds of subjects, a separate validation cohort made up of 120 different subjects was used. The study combined high-throughput TCR immunosequencing, statistical association of individual TCRs with disease status, and machine learning to predict cytomegalovirus infection status. General study outcomes and caveats: Across donors, most TCR sequences were observed very rarely, whereas some public TCRs were present in many individuals. In vitro tests confirmed that a few of the cytomegalovirus-associated TCR beta chains recognize cytomegalovirus antigens. All 120 or so repertoires were used to score co-occurrence in the validation cohort in a later analysis, because that analysis had no HLA typing for the cohort. In a later analysis, TCRs clustered in the first cohort were found to also tend to co-occur in the roughly 130 validation repertoires, with 94% of cluster scores above 0. The authors suggested that the approach could potentially be generalized to other disease states and immunological phenotypes. The classifier was reported to diagnose cytomegalovirus status with high specificity and sensitivity in both the original and validation cohorts. A total of some 180 TCR beta chains were listed by the study as associated with cytomegalovirus.

The CDR3 sequence holds 11 residues, the cysteine and phenylalanine included. Kept here is only the CDR3 DNA, which spans 33 bases and is read in frame from base 1. Trimming takes 5 bases from V and 7 bases from J, and the germline ends sit 9 bases apart. In the germline V gene, CDR1 corresponds to SNHLY and CDR2 to FYNNEI. With respect to this clone: The antigen this receptor binds is unknown. No base-level quality is on record; no much larger clone is a single base apart.

The library relied on the immunoSEQ multiplex PCR assay. The study's own analysis went as follows. To diagnose cytomegalovirus status from the catalog of TCR beta chain sequences, a statistical classification framework was built. TCRdb carries this immuneACCESS record with in-frame sequences only. Its versions omit some clonotypes, under half of them owing to an unresolved V gene in the studies checked, with the rest unexplained. The V and J calls and the clone size are those of that table, but D and trimming were determined from the DNA. This sample lists 200,000 to 250,000 clones; more than 75% were detected once. The ten largest make up more than 1.5% of the sample. Separate from the approximately 700-subject first cohort, the validation cohort of about 110 subjects was the group to which the donors belonged.

The TCR comes from a woman aged 18-35 years in good health and CMV-seropositive. Material for sequencing was PBMCs. Recombination connected TRBV2 to TRBJ2-7; perhaps TRBD2 is the D gene, with 6 bases matching. The CDR3 is CASSLAGEQYF. The DNA sequence is given as TGTGCCAGCAGTCTGGCGGGAGAGCAGTACTTC. Extended through the reference TRBV2 and TRBJ2-7 proteins, this CDR3 yields the full variable domain: EPEVTQTPSHQVTQMGQEVILRCVPISNHLYFYWYRQILGQKVEFLVSFYNNEISEKSEIFDDQFSVERPDGSNFTLKIRSTKLEDSAMYFCASSLAGEQYFGPGTRLTVT.